This T cell receptor (beta chain) was profiled in a study of naive and memory T cell subsets. Both TRBC1 and TRBC2 were covered by a beta constant-region primer of two equimolar oligonucleotides. TCRdb re-called the UMI-ligation and nested PCR reads through MiXCR, storing one row per CDR3 protein. This sample yields around 27,000 distinct CDR3 sequences, of which over 8.5% are seen a single time; 17% belongs to the top ten. The specimen sequenced was effector memory CD4+ T cells from blood. The sample's subset: effector memory, CD45RA- CD27-. The TCR comes from a human donor in good health.

CDR3 amino acids: CASSPRQGDQPQHF. CDR3 nucleotide sequence: TGTGCCAGCTCACCACGACAGGGGGATCAGCCCCAGCATTTT. The chain carries TRBV18 and TRBJ1-5; TRBD1 matches at 9 bases. The length of the CDR3 is 14 residues. Looked up from germline, CDR1 is KGHSH and CDR2 is LQKENI. Trimming cost V 1 base and J 5 bases; bases outside gene matches: 0.